This T cell receptor beta chain was retrieved from a study of beta chain features in type 1 diabetes. Expressed TCRB transcripts were sequenced after all isolated RNA was converted to cDNA. There were approximately 3.5 million reads on average in the naive, central memory and regulatory T cell samples. Profiling relied on immunoSEQ multiplex PCR, and the TCRdb table lists in-frame clones only, not all of them. The data show hundreds of thousands of clones, roughly 14% seen once. Trimming stripped 10 bases from V and 3 bases from J, with 25 bases between. This CDR3 is 16 amino acids long. Staining for CD45RO/CCR7/CD25/CD127/CD95/CD27 allowed sorting of CD4+ naive, central memory, regulatory and stem cell-like memory cells. Only a few counts were recorded for this clone. The target antigen is unknown. Regarding the study as a whole: In type 1 diabetes patients, VDJ junctions had fewer insertions; deletions at these junctions were more frequent. Compared to healthy donors, patients appeared to have naive, central memory and Treg TCRB repertoires that were more alike.

The sample taken for sequencing was naive CD4+ T cells from blood. This sequence joins TRBV23-1 and TRBJ2-7; D may match TRBD1 or TRBD2 (7 bases each). TRBV23-1 counts as an open reading frame of uncertain function. The sequence was collected from a young man in good health. CDR3 in amino acids: CAKADPGGWEGYEQYV. In nucleotides, the CDR3 is TGCGCCAAAGCAGACCCAGGGGGATGGGAGGGCTACGAGCAGTACGTC.